This passage covers 3 T cell receptor beta chains from one sample sequenced in a study of blood T cell repertoires in COVID-19. Assay used: immunoSEQ multiplex PCR; TCRdb lists only in-frame clones, some missing. The sample yields 20,000 to 30,000 clones, around nine tenths seen once. The sample was peripheral blood. The receptors come from a man between 65 and 85 years old with acute or convalescent COVID-19.

The chain employs TRBV7-3 and TRBJ2-1, with 14 bases aligning to TRBD2. The trim removed 5 bases at V and 2 bases at J, leaving 5 bases unmatched. The CDR3 extends over 17 amino acids. Germline CDR1 and CDR2: SGHTA and FQGTGA. CDR3 region: CASSPGTSGSPYNEQFF. DNA of the CDR3: TGTGCCAGCAGCCCCGGGACTAGCGGGAGTCCCTACAATGAGCAGTTCTTC. The whole variable domain, remainder taken from reference TRBV7-3 and TRBJ2-1, is GAGVSQTPSNKVTEKGKYVELRCDPISGHTALYWYRQSLGQGPEFLIYFQGTGAADDSGLPNDRFFAVRPEGSVSTLKIQRTERGDSAVYLCASSPGTSGSPYNEQFFGPGTRLTVL.

The V and J genes are TRBV7-8 and TRBJ2-7; TRBD1 might be the D (5 bases). Germline-derived CDR1 and CDR2 are SGHVS and FQNEAQ. Trimming took 1 base from V and 3 from J, leaving 13 bases between them. This CDR3 comprises 15 residues. The CDR3 nucleotides read TGTGCCAGCAGCTTAGGGCAGGGCCTATTCTACGAGCAGTACTTC. It translates to CASSLGQGLFYEQYF.

This chain links TRBV18 with TRBJ2-3; D not certain. The ends were cut back, 2 bases at V and 4 bases at J, with 7 bases in the middle. The length of the CDR3 is 13 residues. CDR1 is KGHSH and CDR2 is LQKENI in the germline V gene. In DNA, the CDR3 is TGTGCCAGCTCACCATTGGCGGCAGATACGCAGTATTTT. It translates to CASSPLAADTQYF. The full variable domain, completed using reference TRBV18 and TRBJ2-3, is NAGVMQNPRHLVRRRGQEARLRCSPMKGHSHVYWYRQLPEEGLKFMVYLQKENIIDESGMPKERFSAEFPKEGPSILRIQQVVRGDSAAYFCASSPLAADTQYFGPGTRLTVL.